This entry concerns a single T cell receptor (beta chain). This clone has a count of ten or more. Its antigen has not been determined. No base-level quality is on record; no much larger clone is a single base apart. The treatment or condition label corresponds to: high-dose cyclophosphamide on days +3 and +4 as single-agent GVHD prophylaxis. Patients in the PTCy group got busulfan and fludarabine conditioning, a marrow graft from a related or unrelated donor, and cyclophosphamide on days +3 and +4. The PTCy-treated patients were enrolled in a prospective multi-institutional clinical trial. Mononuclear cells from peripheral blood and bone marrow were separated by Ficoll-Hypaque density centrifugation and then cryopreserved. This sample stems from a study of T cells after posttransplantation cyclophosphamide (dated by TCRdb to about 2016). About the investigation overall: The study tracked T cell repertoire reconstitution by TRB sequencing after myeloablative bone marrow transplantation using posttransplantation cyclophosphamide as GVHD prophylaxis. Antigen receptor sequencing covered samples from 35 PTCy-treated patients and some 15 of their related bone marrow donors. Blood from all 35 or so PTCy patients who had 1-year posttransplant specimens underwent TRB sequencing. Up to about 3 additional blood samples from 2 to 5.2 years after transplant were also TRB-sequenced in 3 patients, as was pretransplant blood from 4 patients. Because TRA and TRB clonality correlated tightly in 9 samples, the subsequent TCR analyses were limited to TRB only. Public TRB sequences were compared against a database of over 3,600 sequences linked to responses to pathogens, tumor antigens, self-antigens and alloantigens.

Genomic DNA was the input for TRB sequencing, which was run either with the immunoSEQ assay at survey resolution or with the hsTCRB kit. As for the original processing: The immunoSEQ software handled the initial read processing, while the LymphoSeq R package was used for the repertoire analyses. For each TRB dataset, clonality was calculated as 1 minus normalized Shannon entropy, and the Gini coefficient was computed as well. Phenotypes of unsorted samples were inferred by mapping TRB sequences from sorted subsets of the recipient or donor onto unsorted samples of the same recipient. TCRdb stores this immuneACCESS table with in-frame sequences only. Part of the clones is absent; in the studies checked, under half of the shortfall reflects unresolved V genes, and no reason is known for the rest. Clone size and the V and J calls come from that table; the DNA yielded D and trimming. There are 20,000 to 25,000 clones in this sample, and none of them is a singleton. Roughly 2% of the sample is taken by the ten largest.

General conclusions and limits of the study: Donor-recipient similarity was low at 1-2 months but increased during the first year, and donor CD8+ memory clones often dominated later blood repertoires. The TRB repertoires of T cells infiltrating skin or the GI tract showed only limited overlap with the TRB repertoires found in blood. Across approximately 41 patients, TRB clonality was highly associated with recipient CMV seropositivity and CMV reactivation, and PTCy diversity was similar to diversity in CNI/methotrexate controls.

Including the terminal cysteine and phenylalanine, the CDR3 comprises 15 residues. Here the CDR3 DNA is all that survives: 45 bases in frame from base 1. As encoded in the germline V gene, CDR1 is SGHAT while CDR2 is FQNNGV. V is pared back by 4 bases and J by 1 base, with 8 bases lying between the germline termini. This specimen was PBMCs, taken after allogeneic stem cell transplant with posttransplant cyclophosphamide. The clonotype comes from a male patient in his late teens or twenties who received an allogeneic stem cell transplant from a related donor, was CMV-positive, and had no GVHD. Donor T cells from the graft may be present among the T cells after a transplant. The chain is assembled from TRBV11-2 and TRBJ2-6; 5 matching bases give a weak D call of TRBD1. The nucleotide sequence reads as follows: TGTGCCAGCAGCTCGCAGGGTTCTGGGGCCAACGTCCTGACTTTC. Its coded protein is CASSSQGSGANVLTF.